This TCR beta chain derives from a study of blood T cell repertoires in COVID-19. In the study overall: Acute and convalescent COVID-19 specimens originated in the United States, Italy and Spain. T cells, B-cell-depleted T cells, or PBMCs provided the cDNA or gDNA that served as material.

From germline, CDR1 is SGHDT and CDR2 YYEEEE. This CDR3 has 15 residues. V was trimmed by 4 bases and J by 0 bases, leaving 14 bases between them. The table came from immunoSEQ multiplex PCR; TCRdb's copy has only in-frame clones and leaves some out. The sample contains about 400,000 clones, 89% of which appear only once. The TCR was taken from a middle-aged man with acute or convalescent COVID-19. V gene TRBV5-6 combines with J gene TRBJ2-7; D may be TRBD2 (6 bases). The source material was peripheral blood. The CDR3 here is CASSPNPGSSYEQYF. The CDR3 nucleotides read TGTGCCAGCAGCCCTAATCCCGGGAGCTCCTACGAGCAGTACTTC.